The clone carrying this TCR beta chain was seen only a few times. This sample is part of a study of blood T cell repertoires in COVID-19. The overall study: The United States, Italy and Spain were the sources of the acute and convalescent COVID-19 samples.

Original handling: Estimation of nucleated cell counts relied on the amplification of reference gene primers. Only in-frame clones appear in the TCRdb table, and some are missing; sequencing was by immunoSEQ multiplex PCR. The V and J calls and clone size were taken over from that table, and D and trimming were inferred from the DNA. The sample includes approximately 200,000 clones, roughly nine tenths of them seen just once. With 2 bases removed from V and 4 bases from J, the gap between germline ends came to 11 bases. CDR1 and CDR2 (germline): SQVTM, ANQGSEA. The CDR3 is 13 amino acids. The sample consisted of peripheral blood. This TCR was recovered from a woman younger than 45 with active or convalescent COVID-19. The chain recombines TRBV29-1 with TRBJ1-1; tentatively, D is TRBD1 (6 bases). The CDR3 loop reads CSVERVRGTEAFF. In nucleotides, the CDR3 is TGCAGCGTTGAACGGGTCAGGGGCACTGAAGCTTTCTTT.